This entry features one TCR beta chain sequence. What it binds is not known. These data come from a study of blood T cells in healthy people across ages. The CDR3 sequence is 14 residues long. In germline, CDR1 is SGHNT, CDR2 YYREEE (reference sequence). V was pared by 5 bases and J by 4 bases, with 13 bases between. Study-wide findings and caveats: Researchers report that TCR beta diversity correlated strongly with naive T cell percentage.

In each sample, at least 7 million PBMCs were isolated. Total RNA was isolated from each sample in quantities of at least 5 micrograms. Then a second PCR, running about 6 to 12 cycles, was carried out with a sample-barcoded 5' primer and a J-beta primer mix. MiXCR, run by TCRdb on the 5' RACE reads, gives a single entry per CDR3 protein. Of 1.5 million to 1.8 million distinct CDR3 sequences in the sample, 42% were seen once. The chain is built from TRBV5-4 and TRBJ2-1; D perhaps matches TRBD1 (6 bases). The sample consisted of blood. The source of this sequence is a young woman in good health. The CDR3 DNA follows: TGTGCCAGCAGTCATGGACAGACGTACAATGAGCAGTTCTTC. This codes for CASSHGQTYNEQFF.